This TCR beta chain comes out of a study of blood T cell repertoires in COVID-19. Profiled with immunoSEQ multiplex PCR; TCRdb holds only in-frame clones, not every one. The table lists 230,000 or so clones, more than 65% of them singletons. This CDR3 has 13 amino acids. The V segment lost 6 bases and the J segment 3 bases; nucleotides outside the gene matches: 2. The germline V gene has CDR1 MNHEY and CDR2 SMNVEV (reference sequence). This sequence was found in a man between 45 and 60 years old who had recovered from COVID-19. The sample was PBMCs or T cells enriched from blood (not recorded which). V usage is TRBV27 and J usage is TRBJ2-7, with 10 bases fitting TRBD1. CDR3 loop: CASSGTGVYEQYF. CDR3 nucleotides: TGTGCCAGCAGCGGGACAGGGGTCTACGAGCAGTACTTC.